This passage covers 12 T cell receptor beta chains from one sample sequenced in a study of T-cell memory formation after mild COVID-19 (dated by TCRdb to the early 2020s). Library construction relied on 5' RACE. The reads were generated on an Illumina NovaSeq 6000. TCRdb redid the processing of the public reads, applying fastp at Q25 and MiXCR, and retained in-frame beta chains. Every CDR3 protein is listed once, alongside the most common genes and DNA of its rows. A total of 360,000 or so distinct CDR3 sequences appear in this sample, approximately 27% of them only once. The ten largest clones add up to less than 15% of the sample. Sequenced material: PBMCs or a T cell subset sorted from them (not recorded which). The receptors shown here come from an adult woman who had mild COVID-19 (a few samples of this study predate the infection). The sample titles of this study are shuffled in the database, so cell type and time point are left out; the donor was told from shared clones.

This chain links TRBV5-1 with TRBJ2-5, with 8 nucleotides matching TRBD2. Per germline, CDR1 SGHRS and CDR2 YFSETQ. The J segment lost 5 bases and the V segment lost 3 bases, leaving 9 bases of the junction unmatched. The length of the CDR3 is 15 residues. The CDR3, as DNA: TGCGCCAGCAGCTGGACTAGCTCCCAGGCGGAGACCCAGTACTTC. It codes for CASSWTSSQAETQYF. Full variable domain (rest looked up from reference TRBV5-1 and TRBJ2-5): KAGVTQTPRYLIKTRGQQVTLSCSPISGHRSVSWYQQTPGQGLQFLFEYFSETQRNKGNFPGRFSGRQFSNSRSEMNVSTLELGDSALYLCASSWTSSQAETQYFGPGTRLLVL.

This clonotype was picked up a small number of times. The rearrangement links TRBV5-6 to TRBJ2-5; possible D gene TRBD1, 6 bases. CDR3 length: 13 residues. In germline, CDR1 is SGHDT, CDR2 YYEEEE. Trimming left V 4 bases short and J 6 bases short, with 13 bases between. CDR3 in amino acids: CASSLRTAQTQYF. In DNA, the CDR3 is TGTGCCAGCAGCCTCCGGACAGCCCAGACCCAGTACTTC.

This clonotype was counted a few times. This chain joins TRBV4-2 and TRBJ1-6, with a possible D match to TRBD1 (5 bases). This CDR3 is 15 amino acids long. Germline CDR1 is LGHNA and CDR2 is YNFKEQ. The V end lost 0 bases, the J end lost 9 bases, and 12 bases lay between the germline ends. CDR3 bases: TGTGCCAGCAGCCAAGATCGGCAGGGTTCTTCACCCCTCCACTTT. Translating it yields CASSQDRQGSSPLHF.

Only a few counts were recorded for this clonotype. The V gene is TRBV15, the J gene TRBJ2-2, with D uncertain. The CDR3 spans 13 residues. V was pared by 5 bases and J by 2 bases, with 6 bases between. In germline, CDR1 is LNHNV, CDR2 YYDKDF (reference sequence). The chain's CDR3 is CATSSSNTGELFF. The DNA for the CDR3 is TGTGCCACCAGCTCCAGCAACACCGGGGAGCTGTTTTTT.

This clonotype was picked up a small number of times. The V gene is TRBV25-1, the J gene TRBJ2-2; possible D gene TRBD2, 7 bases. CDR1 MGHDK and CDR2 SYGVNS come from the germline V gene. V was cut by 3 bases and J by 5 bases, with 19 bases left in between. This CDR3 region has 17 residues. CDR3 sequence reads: CASSDTPPRGGTGELFF. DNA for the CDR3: TGTGCCAGCAGTGATACCCCCCCCAGGGGAGGGACCGGGGAGCTGTTTTTT.

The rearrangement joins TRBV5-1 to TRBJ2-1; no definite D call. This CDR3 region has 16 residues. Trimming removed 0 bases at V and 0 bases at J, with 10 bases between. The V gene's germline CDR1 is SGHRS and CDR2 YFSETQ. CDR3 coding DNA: TGCGCCAGCAGCTTGGCCTCACTTGGCTCCTACAATGAGCAGTTCTTC. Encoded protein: CASSLASLGSYNEQFF.

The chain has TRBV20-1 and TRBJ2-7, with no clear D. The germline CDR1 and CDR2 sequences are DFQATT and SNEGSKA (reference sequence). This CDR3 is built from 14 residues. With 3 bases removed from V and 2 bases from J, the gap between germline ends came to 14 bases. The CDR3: CSARIEGRTYEQYF. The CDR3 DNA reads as TGCAGTGCTAGGATAGAAGGCCGGACCTACGAGCAGTACTTC.

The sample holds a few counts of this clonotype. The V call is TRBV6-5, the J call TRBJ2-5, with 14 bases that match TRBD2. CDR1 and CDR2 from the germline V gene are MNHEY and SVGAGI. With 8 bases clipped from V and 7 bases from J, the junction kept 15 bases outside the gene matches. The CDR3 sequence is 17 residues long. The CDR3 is CASGKGTSGGPRGTQYF. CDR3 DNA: TGTGCCAGCGGTAAAGGGACTAGCGGGGGCCCTAGGGGGACCCAGTACTTC.

CDR3 loop: CASSLEGRAATQYF. CDR3 sequence (DNA): TGTGCCAGCAGCTTAGAGGGTAGGGCCGCTACGCAGTATTTT. The chain has TRBV11-1 and TRBJ2-3; D ambiguous. Germline CDR1 SGHAT, CDR2 FQDESV (reference sequence). With 1 base removed from V and 8 bases from J, the gap between germline ends came to 13 bases. This CDR3 comprises 14 residues. Full variable domain (remainder filled in from reference TRBV11-1 and TRBJ2-3): EAEVAQSPRYKITEKSQAVAFWCDPISGHATLYWYRQILGQGPELLVQFQDESVVDDSQLPKDRFSAERLKGVDSTLKIQPAELGDSAMYLCASSLEGRAATQYFGPGTRLTVL.

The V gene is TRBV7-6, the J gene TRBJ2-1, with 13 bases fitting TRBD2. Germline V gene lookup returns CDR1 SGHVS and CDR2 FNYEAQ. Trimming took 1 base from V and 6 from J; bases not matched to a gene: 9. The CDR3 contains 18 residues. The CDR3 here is CASSLVWTSGRSGNEQFF. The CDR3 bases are TGTGCCAGCAGCTTAGTCTGGACTAGCGGGAGATCGGGCAATGAGCAGTTCTTC.

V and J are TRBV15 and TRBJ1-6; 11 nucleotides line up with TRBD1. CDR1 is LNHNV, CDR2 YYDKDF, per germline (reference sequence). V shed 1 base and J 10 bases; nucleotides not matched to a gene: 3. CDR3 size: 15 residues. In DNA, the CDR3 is TGTGCCACCAGCAGAGTAGGGACAGGGGGATCACCCCTCCACTTT. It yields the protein CATSRVGTGGSPLHF.

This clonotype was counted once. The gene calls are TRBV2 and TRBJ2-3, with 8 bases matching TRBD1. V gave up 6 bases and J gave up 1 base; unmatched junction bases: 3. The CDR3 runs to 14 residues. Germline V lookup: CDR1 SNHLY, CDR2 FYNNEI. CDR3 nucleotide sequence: TGTGCCAGCAGGGAGACAGGGGGCACAGATACGCAGTATTTT. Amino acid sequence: CASRETGGTDTQYF.